This record concerns one TCR beta chain sequence. Antigen: not known. The data are from a study of monozygotic twins with inflammatory bowel disease. Findings and limits, study-wide: Repertoire similarity did not separate concordant from discordant twins, possibly from limited power.

TCRdb reprocessed the 5' RACE reads; each CDR3 protein has one entry and no DNA is given. The clone table shows a few hundred thousand distinct CDR3 sequences, with the ten largest holding roughly 5.2%. The sequence derives from a human donor with ulcerative colitis or Crohn's disease, or a healthy co-twin of an affected twin (not recorded which). The sequenced sample was blood.

The CDR3 loop is CATASVFEKLFF. The chain is built from TRBV28 and TRBJ1-4. Germline CDR1 MDHEN, CDR2 SYDVKM. This CDR3 is built from 12 residues. The whole variable domain, filled in from reference TRBV28 and TRBJ1-4, reads DVKVTQSSRYLVKRTGEKVFLECVQDMDHENMFWYRQDPGLGLRLIYFSYDVKMKEKGDIPEGYSVSREKKERFSLILESASTNQTSMYLCATASVFEKLFFGSGTQLSVL.